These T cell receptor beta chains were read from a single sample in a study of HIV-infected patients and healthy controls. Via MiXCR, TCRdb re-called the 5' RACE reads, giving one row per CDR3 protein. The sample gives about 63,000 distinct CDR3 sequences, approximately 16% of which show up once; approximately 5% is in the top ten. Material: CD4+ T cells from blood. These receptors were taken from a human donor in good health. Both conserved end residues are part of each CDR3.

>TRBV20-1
CSAGDRRLQETQYF
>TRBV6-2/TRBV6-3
CASRYPGTGGQLRTDTQYF
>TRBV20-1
CSASGTSGGTGELFF
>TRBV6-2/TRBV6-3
CASSYSRQGMAEAFF
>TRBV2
CASSAGGTGGLYQPQHF
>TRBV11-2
CASSLVAGTDTQYF
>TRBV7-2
CASSLIWGVGTEAFF
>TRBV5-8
CASIHQPQHF
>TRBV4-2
CASRDTGGEETQYF
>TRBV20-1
CSAKGQPMNTEAFF
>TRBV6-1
CASSAVGGTEQFF
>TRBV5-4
CASSLAGVAGVRDTQYF
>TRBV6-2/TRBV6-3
CASKDGAGGATEAFF
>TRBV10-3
CAISEFKGISYEQYF
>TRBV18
CASSPLPGGSGNEQFF
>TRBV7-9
CASSSSGGWETQYF
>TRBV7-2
CASSYVSVGNGFTDTQYF
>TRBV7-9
CASSDGYTF
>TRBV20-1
CSARGATSPTYNEQFF
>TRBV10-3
CAISEGGRDTQYF
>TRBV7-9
CASSVQGKEDTQYF
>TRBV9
CASSLTGTEETQYF
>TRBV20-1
CSARQGMSVQFF
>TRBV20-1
CSALARGETLVTQYF
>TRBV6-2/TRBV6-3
CASSYGTSNHEQYF
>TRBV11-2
CASSSSSLFQRGDTQYF
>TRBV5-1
CASSRTAGGEKLFF